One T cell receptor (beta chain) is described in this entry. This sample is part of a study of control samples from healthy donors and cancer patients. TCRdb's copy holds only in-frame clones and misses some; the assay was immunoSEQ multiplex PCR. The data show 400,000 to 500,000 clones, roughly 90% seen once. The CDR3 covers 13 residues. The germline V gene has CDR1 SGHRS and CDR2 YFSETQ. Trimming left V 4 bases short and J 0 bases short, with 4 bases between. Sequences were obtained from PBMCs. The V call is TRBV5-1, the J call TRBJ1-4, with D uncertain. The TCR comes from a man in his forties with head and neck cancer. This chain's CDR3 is CASSDATNEKLFF. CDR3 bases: TGCGCCAGCAGCGATGCAACTAATGAAAAACTGTTTTTT.